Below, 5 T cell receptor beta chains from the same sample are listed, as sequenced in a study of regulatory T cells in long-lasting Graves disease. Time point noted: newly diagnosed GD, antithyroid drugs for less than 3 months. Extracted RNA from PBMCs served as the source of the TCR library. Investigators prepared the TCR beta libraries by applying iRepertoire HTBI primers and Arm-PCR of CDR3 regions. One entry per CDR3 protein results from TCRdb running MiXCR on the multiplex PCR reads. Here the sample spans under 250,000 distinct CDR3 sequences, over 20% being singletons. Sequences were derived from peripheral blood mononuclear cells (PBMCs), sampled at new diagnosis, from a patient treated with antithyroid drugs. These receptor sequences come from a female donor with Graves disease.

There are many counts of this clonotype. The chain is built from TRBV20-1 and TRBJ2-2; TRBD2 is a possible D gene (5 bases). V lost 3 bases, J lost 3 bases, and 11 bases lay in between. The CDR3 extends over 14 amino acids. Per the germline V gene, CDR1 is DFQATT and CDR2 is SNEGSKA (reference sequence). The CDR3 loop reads CSASPTGYTGELFF. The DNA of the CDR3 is TGCAGTGCTAGTCCAACGGGGTACACCGGGGAGCTGTTTTTT.

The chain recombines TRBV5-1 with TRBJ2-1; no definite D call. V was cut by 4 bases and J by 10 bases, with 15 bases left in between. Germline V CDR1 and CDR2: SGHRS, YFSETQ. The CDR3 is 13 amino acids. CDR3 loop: CASSIPGSTEQFF. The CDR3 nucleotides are TGCGCCAGCAGCATACCCGGATCGACCGAGCAGTTCTTC.

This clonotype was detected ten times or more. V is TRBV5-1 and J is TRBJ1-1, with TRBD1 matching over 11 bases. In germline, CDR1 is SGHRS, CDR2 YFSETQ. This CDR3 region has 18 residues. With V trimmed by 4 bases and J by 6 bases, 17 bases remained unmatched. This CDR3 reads CASSPEFMGPGQGAEAFF. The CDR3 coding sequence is TGCGCCAGCAGCCCAGAGTTTATGGGACCGGGACAGGGGGCTGAAGCTTTCTTT.

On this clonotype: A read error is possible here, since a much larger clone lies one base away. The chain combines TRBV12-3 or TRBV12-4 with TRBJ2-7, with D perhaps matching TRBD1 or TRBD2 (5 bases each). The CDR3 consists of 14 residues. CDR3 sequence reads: CATGTGPSSYEQCF. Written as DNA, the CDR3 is TGTGCCACGGGAACGGGACCCAGCTCCTACGAGCAGTGCTTC.

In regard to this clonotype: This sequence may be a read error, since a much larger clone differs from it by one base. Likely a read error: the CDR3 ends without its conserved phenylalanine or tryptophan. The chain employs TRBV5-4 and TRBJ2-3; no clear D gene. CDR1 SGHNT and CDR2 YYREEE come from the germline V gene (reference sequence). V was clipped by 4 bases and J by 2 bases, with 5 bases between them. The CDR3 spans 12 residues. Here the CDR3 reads CASSSDTDTQYL. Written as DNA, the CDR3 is TGTGCCAGCAGCAGTGACACAGATACGCAGTATCTT.